This TCR beta chain was retrieved from a study of T-cell reconstitution after alpha-beta-depleted transplantation in children. Overall study findings and caveats: Several hundred expanded graft clones reportedly gave rise to the alpha-beta T cells present about two months after transplant. The study traced high day-60 TCRbeta diversity in some patients to surviving recipient T cells and thymic progenitors.

This clonotype was recorded a few times. Its specificity is not known. Unique molecular identifiers were incorporated when the TCRbeta library was constructed. From the PCR reads, TCRdb called clonotypes with MiXCR, one entry per CDR3 protein. The sample records 200,000 to 250,000 distinct CDR3 sequences, approximately 10% being singletons. In germline, CDR1 is ENHRY, CDR2 SYGVKD. V lost 6 bases and J lost 0, with 6 bases in between. The CDR3 is made up of 12 amino acids. The V call is TRBV10-3, the J call TRBJ2-7; D remains ambiguous. Sequenced here: PBMCs, sampled before TCRalphabeta/CD19-depleted stem cell transplant. This TCR derives from a child less than two years old with acute myeloid leukemia, due to receive a stem cell transplant. The CDR3 nucleotides read TGTGCCATCAGGGCCACCTCCTACGAGCAGTACTTC. Translation: CAIRATSYEQYF.